This T cell receptor beta chain was captured by sequencing in a study of T cells in Graves' hyperthyroidism and ophthalmopathy. Broader study findings: Blood also contained most expanded thyroid clonotypes above 0.001.

Fresh peripheral blood, about 9.6 ml, yielded the PBMCs. Regarding this clonotype: The antigen remains undetermined.

This CDR3 is 14 amino acids long. The trim removed 9 bases at V and 2 bases at J, leaving 10 bases unmatched. Germline V gene lookup returns CDR1 MNHNS and CDR2 SASEGT. Amplification of TCR beta CDR3 regions was performed using RNA transcripts as template. The primer set for the first-round RT-PCR of the TCR CDR3 was HTBI. From the multiplex PCR reads, TCRdb called clonotypes with MiXCR, one entry per CDR3 protein. The data hold around 520,000 distinct CDR3 sequences, with around 15% observed a single time. The clonotype was recovered from a young woman with Graves' hyperthyroidism. The V call is TRBV6-1, the J call TRBJ2-7, with 7 bases lining up with TRBD1. The specimen sequenced was blood. This CDR3 reads CASQTPGQTYEQYF. As DNA, the CDR3 is TGTGCCAGTCAAACTCCGGGACAGACCTACGAGCAGTACTTC.